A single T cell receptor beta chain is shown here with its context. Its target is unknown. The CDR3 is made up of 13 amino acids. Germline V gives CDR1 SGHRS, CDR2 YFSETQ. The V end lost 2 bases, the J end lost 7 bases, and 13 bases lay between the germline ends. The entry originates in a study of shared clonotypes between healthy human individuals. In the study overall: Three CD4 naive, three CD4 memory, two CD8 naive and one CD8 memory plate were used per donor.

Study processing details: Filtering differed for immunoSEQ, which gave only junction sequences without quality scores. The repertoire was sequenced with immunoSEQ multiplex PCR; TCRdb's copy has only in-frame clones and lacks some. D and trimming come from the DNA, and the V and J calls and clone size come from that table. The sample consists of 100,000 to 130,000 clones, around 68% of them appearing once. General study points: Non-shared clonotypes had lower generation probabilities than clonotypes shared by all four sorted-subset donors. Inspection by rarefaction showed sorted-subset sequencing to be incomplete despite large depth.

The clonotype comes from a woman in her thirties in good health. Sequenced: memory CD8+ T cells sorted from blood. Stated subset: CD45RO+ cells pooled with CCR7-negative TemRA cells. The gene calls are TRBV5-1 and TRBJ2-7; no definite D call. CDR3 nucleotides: TGCGCCAGCAGCTTTAATCCTGGTGGAGAGCAGTACTTC. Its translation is CASSFNPGGEQYF.